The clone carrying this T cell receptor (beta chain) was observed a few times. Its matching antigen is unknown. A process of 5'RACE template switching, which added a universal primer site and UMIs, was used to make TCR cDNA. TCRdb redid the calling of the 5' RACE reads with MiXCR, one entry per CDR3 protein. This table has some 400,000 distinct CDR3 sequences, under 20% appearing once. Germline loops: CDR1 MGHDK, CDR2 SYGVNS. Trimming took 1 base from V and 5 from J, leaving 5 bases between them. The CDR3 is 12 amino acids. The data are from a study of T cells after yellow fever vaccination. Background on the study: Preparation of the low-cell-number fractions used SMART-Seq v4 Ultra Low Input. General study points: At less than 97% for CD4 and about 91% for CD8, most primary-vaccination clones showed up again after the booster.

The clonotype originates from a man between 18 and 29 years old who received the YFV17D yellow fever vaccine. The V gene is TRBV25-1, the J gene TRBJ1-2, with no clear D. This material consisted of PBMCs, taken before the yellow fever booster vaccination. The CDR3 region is CASSEFGYGYTF. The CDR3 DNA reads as TGTGCCAGCAGTGAATTCGGTTATGGCTACACCTTC.